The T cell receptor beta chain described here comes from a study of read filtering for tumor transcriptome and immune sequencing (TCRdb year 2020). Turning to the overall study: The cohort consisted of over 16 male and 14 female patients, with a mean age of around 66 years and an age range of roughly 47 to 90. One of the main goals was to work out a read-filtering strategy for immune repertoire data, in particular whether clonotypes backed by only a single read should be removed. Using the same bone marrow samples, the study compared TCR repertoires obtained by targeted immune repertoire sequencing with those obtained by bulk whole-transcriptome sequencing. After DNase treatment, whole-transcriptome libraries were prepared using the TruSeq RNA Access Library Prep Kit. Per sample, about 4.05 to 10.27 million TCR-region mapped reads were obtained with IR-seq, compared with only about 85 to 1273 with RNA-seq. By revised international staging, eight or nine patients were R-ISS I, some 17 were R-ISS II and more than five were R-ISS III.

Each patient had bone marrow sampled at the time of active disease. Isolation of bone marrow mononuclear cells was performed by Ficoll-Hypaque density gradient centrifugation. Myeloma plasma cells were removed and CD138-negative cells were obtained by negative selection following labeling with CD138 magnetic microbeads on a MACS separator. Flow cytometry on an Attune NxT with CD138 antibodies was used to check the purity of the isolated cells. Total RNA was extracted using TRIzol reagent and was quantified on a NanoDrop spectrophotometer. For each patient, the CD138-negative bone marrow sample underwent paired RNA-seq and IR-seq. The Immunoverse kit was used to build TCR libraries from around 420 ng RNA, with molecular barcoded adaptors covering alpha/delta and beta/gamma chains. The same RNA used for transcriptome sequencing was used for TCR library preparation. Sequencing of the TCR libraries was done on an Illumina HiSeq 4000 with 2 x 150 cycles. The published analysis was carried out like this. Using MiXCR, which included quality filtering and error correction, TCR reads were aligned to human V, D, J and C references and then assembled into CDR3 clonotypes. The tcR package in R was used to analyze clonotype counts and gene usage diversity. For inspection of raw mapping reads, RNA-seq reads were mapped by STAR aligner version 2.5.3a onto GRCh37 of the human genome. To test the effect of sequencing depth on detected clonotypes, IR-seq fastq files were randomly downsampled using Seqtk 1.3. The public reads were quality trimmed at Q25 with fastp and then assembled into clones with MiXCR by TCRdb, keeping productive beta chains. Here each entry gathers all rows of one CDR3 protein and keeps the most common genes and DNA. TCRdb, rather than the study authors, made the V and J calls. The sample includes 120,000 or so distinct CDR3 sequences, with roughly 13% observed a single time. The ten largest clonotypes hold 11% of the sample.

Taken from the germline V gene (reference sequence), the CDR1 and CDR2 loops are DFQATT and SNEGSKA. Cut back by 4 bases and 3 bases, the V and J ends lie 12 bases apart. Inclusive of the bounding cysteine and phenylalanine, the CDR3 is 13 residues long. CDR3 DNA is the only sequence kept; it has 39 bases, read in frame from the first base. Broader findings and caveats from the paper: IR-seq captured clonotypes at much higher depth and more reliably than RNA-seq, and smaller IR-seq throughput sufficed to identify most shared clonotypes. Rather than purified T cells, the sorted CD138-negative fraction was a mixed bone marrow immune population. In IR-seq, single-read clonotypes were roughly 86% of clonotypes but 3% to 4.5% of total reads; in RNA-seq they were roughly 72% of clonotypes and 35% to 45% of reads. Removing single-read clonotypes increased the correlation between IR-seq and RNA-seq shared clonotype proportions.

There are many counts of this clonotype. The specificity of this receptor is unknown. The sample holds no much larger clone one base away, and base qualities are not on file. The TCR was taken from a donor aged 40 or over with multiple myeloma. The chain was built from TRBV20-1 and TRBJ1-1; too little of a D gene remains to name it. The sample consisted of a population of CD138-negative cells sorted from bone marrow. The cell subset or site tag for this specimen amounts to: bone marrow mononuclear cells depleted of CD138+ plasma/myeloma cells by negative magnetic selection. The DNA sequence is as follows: TGCAGTGCTAACGGAGCAGGAGACACTGAAGCTTTCTTT. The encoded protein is CSANGAGDTEAFF.